The 10 T cell receptor beta chains below all came from one sample that was sequenced in a study of CD8 T cells in Susac syndrome. An input of roughly 0.5 to 1 ug of RNA was subjected to reverse transcription using random hexamers. TCRdb re-called the immunoSEQ multiplex PCR reads with MiXCR, one entry per CDR3 protein. The table includes 200,000 to 300,000 distinct CDR3 sequences, 90% to 96% detected once. Sequenced sample: CD4+ T cells from PBMCs. The receptor set was obtained from a human donor with Susac syndrome.

This clonotype was seen once. CDR3 residues: CSVDCLPRNEFF. In DNA form, the CDR3 reads TGCAGCGTTGATTGCCTACCCAGGAATGAGTTCTTC. The chain couples TRBV29-1 to TRBJ2-1, with D unresolved. The germline V and J ends were trimmed by 3 bases and 14 bases, with 17 bases remaining between them. There are 12 residues in the CDR3. Germline V gene sequence: CDR1 SQVTM, CDR2 ANQGSEA.

The rearrangement uses TRBV5-1 and TRBJ2-7; D might be TRBD1 (5 bases). CDR3 size: 15 residues. CDR1 is SGHRS and CDR2 is YFSETQ in the germline V gene. V lost 1 base and J 2 bases, leaving 13 bases between the germline ends. CDR3 in DNA: TGCGCCAGCAGCTTGCTGACAGACCTCACCTACGAGCAGTACTTC. The encoded protein is CASSLLTDLTYEQYF.

The CDR3: CSVIVRQVEDGYTF. CDR3 coding DNA: TGCAGCGTTATAGTTCGACAGGTTGAGGACGGCTACACCTTC. The J gene is TRBJ1-2, the V gene TRBV29-1; D possibly corresponds to TRBD1 (6 bases). V lost 5 bases and J 8 bases, leaving 21 bases between the germline ends. The CDR3 extends over 14 amino acids. Germline loops: CDR1 SQVTM, CDR2 ANQGSEA.

V usage is TRBV20-1 and J usage is TRBJ1-2, with D hard to call. The V end lost 1 base, the J end lost 3 bases, and 9 bases lay between the germline ends. Per the germline V gene, CDR1 is DFQATT and CDR2 is SNEGSKA (reference sequence). The CDR3 runs 13 residues. The CDR3 DNA sequence: TGCAGTGCTAGAGTTCCGGGATACTATGGCTACACCTTC. Translated: CSARVPGYYGYTF.

This clonotype came up once. The chain uses TRBV6-5 and TRBJ1-2; the match to TRBD1 covers 7 bases. V dropped 5 bases and J dropped 7; count of bases not matched to a gene: 10. CDR3 length: 14 residues. Germline V gene data show CDR1 as MNHEY and CDR2 as SVGAGI. The CDR3 DNA is TGTGCCAGCAGTACCGGGGACAGAAGGGGTGGCTACACCTTC. It specifies CASSTGDRRGGYTF.

The V and J genes are TRBV3-1 and TRBJ1-1; no firm D call. Between the trimmed V and J ends, which lost 3 bases and 0 bases, there was a span of 8 bases. Per the germline V gene, CDR1 is LGHDT and CDR2 is YNNKEL (reference sequence). The length of the CDR3 is 14 residues. The CDR3 spells CASSHDRMNTEAFF. CDR3 nucleotide sequence: TGTGCCAGCAGCCACGATCGGATGAACACTGAAGCTTTCTTT.

This chain uses TRBV9 with TRBJ2-1; D is undetermined. Between the trimmed V and J ends, which lost 0 bases and 10 bases, there was a span of 5 bases. CDR1 and CDR2 (germline): SGDLS, YYNGEE. The CDR3 spans 11 residues. The CDR3 DNA follows: TGTGCCAGCAGCGTAGAAGCGGAGCAGTTCTTC. The encoded protein is CASSVEAEQFF.

V and J are TRBV6-1 and TRBJ1-5; 8 nucleotides align to TRBD1. Trimming cost V 6 bases and J 5 bases; bases outside gene matches: 9. The CDR3 has 15 residues. The germline gives CDR1 MNHNS, CDR2 SASEGT. The CDR3 region is CASRRTGRLDQPQHF. DNA for the CDR3: TGTGCCAGCAGGAGGACAGGGAGACTTGATCAGCCCCAGCATTTT.

The chain links TRBV18 to TRBJ2-5; no reliable D call. The length of the CDR3 is 13 residues. The germline V and J ends were trimmed by 4 bases and 3 bases, with 9 bases remaining between them. The germline V gene encodes CDR1 KGHSH and CDR2 LQKENI. CDR3 residues: CASSRSPEETQYF. CDR3 DNA: TGTGCCAGCTCACGGAGTCCGGAAGAGACCCAGTACTTC.

The CDR3 region has the DNA TGCAGCGTTGAAGAATGGGTTGGGGAGCAGTACTTC. Residues: CSVEEWVGEQYF. V is TRBV29-1 and J is TRBJ2-7; D is undetermined. The CDR3 is made up of 12 amino acids. V gave up 0 bases and J gave up 7 bases, with 10 bases separating them. CDR1 and CDR2 from the germline V gene are SQVTM and ANQGSEA.